This is a list of T cell receptor beta chains from one sample in a study of cytomegalovirus exposure and HLA in healthy donors. Repertoires were generated with immunoSEQ multiplex PCR, while TCRdb's copy carries only in-frame clones and drops some. The sample consists of over 120,000 clones, around 89% of them appearing once. Sequenced: PBMCs. These receptors all come from a woman aged 30 to 39 in good health and CMV-seropositive. Both conserved end residues are part of each CDR3. The D gene is left open where the match is weak. Clone size appears in some rows only: once, few, many, or a class for an expanded clone.

v_gene	d_gene	j_gene	abundance	CDR3nt	CDR3aa
TRBV5-1	.	TRBJ2-2	.	TGCGCCAGCCACCAAACAGGCACCGGGGAGCTGTTTTTT	CASHQTGTGELFF
TRBV15	TRBD1	TRBJ2-7	.	TGTGCCACCAGCAGGGACAGGGCCTCCTACGAGCAGTACTTC	CATSRDRASYEQYF
TRBV7-6	.	TRBJ1-2	few	TGTGCCAGCAGCGCAGGGCTGGGCTACACCTTC	CASSAGLGYTF
TRBV18	.	TRBJ2-7	.	TGTGCCAGCTCACCGGCTCTAGGATACGAGCAGTACTTC	CASSPALGYEQYF
TRBV5-1	TRBD1	TRBJ2-1	.	TGCGCCAGCAGCTTAGGACAGGGCTTAAAAAACCCATACAATGAGCAGTTCTTC	CASSLGQGLKNPYNEQFF
TRBV5-1	TRBD1	TRBJ1-2	.	TGCGCCAGCAGCTTGGGACAGGGCGTATATTATGGCTACACCTTC	CASSLGQGVYYGYTF
TRBV6-6	TRBD1	TRBJ2-1	.	TGTGCCAGCAGTCCGGGGACAGGAGGATACAATGAGCAGTTCTTC	CASSPGTGGYNEQFF
TRBV5-1	TRBD1	TRBJ2-3	.	TGCGCCAGCACCCGAGGGGGGACAGGGGACGATACGCAGTATTTT	CASTRGGTGDDTQYF
TRBV5-1	TRBD1	TRBJ2-5	.	TGCGCCAGCAGGTTGGGGGGACAGGGGAGAGAGACCCAGTACTTC	CASRLGGQGRETQYF
TRBV28	TRBD1	TRBJ1-1	.	TGTGCCAGCAGTTCTGCCGGGACAGGGACGGATGAAGCTTTCTTT	CASSSAGTGTDEAFF
TRBV7-8	TRBD1	TRBJ1-2	.	TGTGCCAGCAGCTTCCGACGGACAGGGGACTATGGCTACACCTTC	CASSFRRTGDYGYTF
TRBV4-1	TRBD2	TRBJ2-7	.	TGCGCCAGCAGCCAAGATCCCGGACTAGCGAACGAGCAGTACTTC	CASSQDPGLANEQYF
TRBV12-5	TRBD2	TRBJ2-1	.	TGTGCTAGTGGTTTAGGAGGGGACGGACTAGTCGGTTCCAATGAGCAGTTCTTC	CASGLGGDGLVGSNEQFF
TRBV5-6	.	TRBJ1-5	.	TGTGCCAGCACCAACAGGGCACTTAGCAATCAGCCCCAGCATTTT	CASTNRALSNQPQHF
TRBV28	.	TRBJ2-7	.	TGTGCCAGCAGTTTAGCAGGGTTCGTCGACGAGCAGTACTTC	CASSLAGFVDEQYF
TRBV9	TRBD2	TRBJ2-7	.	TGTGCCAGCAGCGTAGGACTAGCGGGCTACGAGCAGTACTTC	CASSVGLAGYEQYF
TRBV15	TRBD1	TRBJ2-7	once	TGTGCCACCAGGTCCCCGGGACAGGGAGCCCACGAGCAGTACTTC	CATRSPGQGAHEQYF
TRBV13	TRBD2	TRBJ2-3	.	TGTGCCAGCAGCCGGACTAGCGGAATCACAGATACGCAGTATTTT	CASSRTSGITDTQYF
TRBV5-1	.	TRBJ2-3	.	TGCGCCAGCACCACTCCGACAGGCCAATCAGATACGCAGTATTTT	CASTTPTGQSDTQYF
TRBV5-4	.	TRBJ2-7	.	TGTGCCAGCAGCAATTACAGGGATTTGGAGTACTTC	CASSNYRDLEYF
TRBV19	TRBD1	TRBJ1-3	.	TGTGCCAGTAGTAAGGGGACAGTTGGAAACACCATATATTTT	CASSKGTVGNTIYF
TRBV27	.	TRBJ2-1	.	TGTGCCAGCAGTTTCGGGTACAATGAGCAGTTCTTC	CASSFGYNEQFF
TRBV21-1	.	TRBJ1-4	.	TGTGCCAGCAGCAAAATCCTGAAGGGACAGGTGTTTGAAAAACTGTTTTTT	CASSKILKGQVFEKLFF
TRBV9	.	TRBJ1-1	.	TGTGCCAGCAGCCCGGGGCAGGGGATGAACACTGAAGCTTTCTTT	CASSPGQGMNTEAFF
TRBV27	TRBD2	TRBJ2-7	once	TGTGCCAGCAGTACGCCTGGCGGGGGGGCCTACGAGCAGTACTTC	CASSTPGGGAYEQYF
TRBV4-1	TRBD1	TRBJ1-3	.	TGCGCCAGCAGCCAAGTTTTCGGGACAGGTACCTCTGGAAACACCATATATTTT	CASSQVFGTGTSGNTIYF
TRBV28	TRBD2	TRBJ2-7	.	TGTGCCAGCCTGCGACGGGAGGGCCGTTGGGAGCAGTACTTC	CASLRREGRWEQYF
TRBV9	TRBD2	TRBJ2-5	.	TGTGCCAGCAGCGTCGGACTAGCGGGGGGCCAAGAGACCCAGTACTTC	CASSVGLAGGQETQYF
TRBV5-8	TRBD2	TRBJ2-3	.	TGTGCCAGCAGCTGGCTAGCGGATACTAGCACAGATACGCAGTATTTT	CASSWLADTSTDTQYF
TRBV2	TRBD1	TRBJ1-4	.	TGTGCCAGCAGTGAAGCCGGGACAGGGCCTGAAAAACTGTTTTTT	CASSEAGTGPEKLFF
TRBV2	.	TRBJ2-1	.	TGTGCCAGCACCAGTGAGAGGGGGGGGAACTACAATGAGCAGTTCTTC	CASTSERGGNYNEQFF
TRBV5-4	TRBD1	TRBJ2-7	once	TGTGCCAGCAGCGTTGGACAGGGACCCTACGAGCAGTACTTC	CASSVGQGPYEQYF
TRBV5-1	TRBD1	TRBJ2-7	.	TGCGCCAGCAGCTCCTACGAGGGACAGGGTGTTTACGAGCAGTACTTC	CASSSYEGQGVYEQYF
TRBV28	.	TRBJ1-1	.	TGTGCCGGCGCGGGGGGGGTGAACACTGAAGCTTTCTTT	CAGAGGVNTEAFF
TRBV5-8	.	TRBJ2-7	.	TGTGCCAGCAGCTTAAGACAGGGTGGTGGCGGGAGGATTTCCTACGAGCAGTACTTC	CASSLRQGGGGRISYEQYF
TRBV25-1	.	TRBJ1-4	.	TGTGCCAGCAGTGAATTTCCAGGGGCAAGTGAAAAACTGTTTTTT	CASSEFPGASEKLFF
TRBV9	TRBD1	TRBJ1-4	.	TGTGCCAGCAGCGTACAGGGGACAGGTGAAAAACTGTTTTTT	CASSVQGTGEKLFF